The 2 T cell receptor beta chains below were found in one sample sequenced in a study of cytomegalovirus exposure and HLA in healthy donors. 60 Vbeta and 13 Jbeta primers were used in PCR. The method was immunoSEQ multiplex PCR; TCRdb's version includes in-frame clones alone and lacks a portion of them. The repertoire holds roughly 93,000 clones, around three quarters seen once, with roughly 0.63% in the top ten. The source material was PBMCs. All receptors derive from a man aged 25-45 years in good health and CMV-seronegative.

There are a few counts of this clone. CDR3 in amino acids: CASSLQGILTEQYV. CDR3 coding DNA: TGTGCCAGCAGCCTCCAGGGTATCCTCACCGAGCAGTACGTC. The rearrangement joins TRBV5-6 to TRBJ2-7, with D tentatively TRBD1 (5 bases). Germline V gene lookup returns CDR1 SGHDT and CDR2 YYEEEE. Between the trimmed V and J ends, which lost 4 bases and 6 bases, there was a span of 17 bases. The CDR3 has 14 amino acids.

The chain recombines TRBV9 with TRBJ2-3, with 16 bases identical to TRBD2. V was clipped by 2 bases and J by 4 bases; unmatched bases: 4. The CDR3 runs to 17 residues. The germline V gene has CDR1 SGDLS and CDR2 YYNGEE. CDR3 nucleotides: TGTGCCAGCAGCGTCCTGGGACTAGCGGGAGGGCCAGATACGCAGTATTTT. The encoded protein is CASSVLGLAGGPDTQYF.